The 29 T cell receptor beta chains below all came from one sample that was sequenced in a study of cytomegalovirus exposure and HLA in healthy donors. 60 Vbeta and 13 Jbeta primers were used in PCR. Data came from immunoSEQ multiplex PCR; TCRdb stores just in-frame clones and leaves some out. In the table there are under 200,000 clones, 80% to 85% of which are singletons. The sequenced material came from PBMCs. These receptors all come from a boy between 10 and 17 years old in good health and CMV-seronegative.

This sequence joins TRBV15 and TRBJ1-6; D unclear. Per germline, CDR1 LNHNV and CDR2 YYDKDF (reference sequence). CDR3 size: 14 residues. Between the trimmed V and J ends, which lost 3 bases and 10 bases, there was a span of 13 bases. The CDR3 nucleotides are TGTGCCACCAGCAGTGGAGGCATCAGGTCACCCCTCCACTTT. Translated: CATSSGGIRSPLHF. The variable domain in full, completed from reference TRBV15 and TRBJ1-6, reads DAMVIQNPRYQVTQFGKPVTLSCSQTLNHNVMYWYQQKSSQAPKLLFHYYDKDFNNEADTPDNFQSRRPNTSFCFLDIRSPGLGDTAMYLCATSSGGIRSPLHFGNGTRLTVT.

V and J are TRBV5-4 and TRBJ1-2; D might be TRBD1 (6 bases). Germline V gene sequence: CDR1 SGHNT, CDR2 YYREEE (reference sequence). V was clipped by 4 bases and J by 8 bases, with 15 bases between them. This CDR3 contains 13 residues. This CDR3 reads CASSLDGQSGYTF. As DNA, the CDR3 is TGTGCCAGCAGCCTAGATGGACAGTCCGGCTACACCTTC.

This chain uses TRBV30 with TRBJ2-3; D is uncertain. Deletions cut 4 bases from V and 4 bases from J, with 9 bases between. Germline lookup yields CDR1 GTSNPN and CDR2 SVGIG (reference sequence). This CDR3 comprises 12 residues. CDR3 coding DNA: TGTGCCTGGACCCCAGGCCCAGATACGCAGTATTTT. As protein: CAWTPGPDTQYF.

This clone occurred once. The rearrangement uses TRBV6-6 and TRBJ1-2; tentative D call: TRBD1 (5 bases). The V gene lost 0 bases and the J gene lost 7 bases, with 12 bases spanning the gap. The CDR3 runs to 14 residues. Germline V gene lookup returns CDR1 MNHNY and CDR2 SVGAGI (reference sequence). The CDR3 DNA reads TGTGCCAGCAGTTACTCGGTCGGGGGAGGTGGCTACACCTTC. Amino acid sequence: CASSYSVGGGGYTF.

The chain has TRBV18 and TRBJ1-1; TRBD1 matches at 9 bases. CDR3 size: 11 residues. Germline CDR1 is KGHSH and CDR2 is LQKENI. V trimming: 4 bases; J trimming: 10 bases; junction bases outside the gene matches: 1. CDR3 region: CASSQDRGAFF. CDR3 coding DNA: TGTGCCAGCTCACAGGACAGGGGAGCTTTCTTT. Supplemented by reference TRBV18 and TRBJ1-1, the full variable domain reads NAGVMQNPRHLVRRRGQEARLRCSPMKGHSHVYWYRQLPEEGLKFMVYLQKENIIDESGMPKERFSAEFPKEGPSILRIQQVVRGDSAAYFCASSQDRGAFFGQGTRLTVV.

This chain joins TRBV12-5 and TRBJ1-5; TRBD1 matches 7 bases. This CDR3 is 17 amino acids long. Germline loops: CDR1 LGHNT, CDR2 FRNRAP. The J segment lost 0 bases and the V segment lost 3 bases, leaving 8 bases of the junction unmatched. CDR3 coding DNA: TGTGCTAGTGGTTTAGACAGGGCAGGTTATAGCAATCAGCCCCAGCATTTT. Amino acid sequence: CASGLDRAGYSNQPQHF.

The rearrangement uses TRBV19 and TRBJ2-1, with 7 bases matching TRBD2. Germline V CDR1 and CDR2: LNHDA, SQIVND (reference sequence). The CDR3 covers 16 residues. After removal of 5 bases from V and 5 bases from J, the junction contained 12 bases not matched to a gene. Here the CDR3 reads CASSPITGEGNNEQFF. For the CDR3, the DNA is TGTGCCAGTAGTCCCATTACGGGGGAGGGGAACAATGAGCAGTTCTTC.

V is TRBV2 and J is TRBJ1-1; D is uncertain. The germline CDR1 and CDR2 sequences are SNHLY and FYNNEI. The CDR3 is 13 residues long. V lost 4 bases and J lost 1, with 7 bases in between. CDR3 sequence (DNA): TGTGCCAGCAGTGTTACAGCGAACACTGAAGCTTTCTTT. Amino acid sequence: CASSVTANTEAFF. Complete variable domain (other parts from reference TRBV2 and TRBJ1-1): EPEVTQTPSHQVTQMGQEVILRCVPISNHLYFYWYRQILGQKVEFLVSFYNNEISEKSEIFDDQFSVERPDGSNFTLKIRSTKLEDSAMYFCASSVTANTEAFFGQGTRLTVV.

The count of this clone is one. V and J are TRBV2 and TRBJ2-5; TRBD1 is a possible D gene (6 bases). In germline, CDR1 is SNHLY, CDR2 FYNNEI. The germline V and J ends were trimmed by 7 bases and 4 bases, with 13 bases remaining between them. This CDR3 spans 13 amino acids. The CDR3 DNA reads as TGTGCCAGCAATGGCATAGGGGGAGAGACCCAGTACTTC. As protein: CASNGIGGETQYF.

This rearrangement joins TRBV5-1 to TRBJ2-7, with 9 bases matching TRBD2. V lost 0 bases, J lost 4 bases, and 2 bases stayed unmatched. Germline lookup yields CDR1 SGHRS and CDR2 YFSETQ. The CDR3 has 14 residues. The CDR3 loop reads CASSLGSGGYEQYF. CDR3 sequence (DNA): TGCGCCAGCAGCTTGGGTAGCGGGGGATACGAGCAGTACTTC. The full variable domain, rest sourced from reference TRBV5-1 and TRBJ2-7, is KAGVTQTPRYLIKTRGQQVTLSCSPISGHRSVSWYQQTPGQGLQFLFEYFSETQRNKGNFPGRFSGRQFSNSRSEMNVSTLELGDSALYLCASSLGSGGYEQYFGPGTRLTVT.

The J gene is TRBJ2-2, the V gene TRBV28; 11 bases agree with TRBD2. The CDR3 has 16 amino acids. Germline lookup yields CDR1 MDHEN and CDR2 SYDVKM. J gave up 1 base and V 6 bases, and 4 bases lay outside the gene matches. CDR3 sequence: CASSTSGSKNTGELFF. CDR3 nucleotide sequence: TGTGCCAGCAGCACTAGCGGGAGCAAGAACACCGGGGAGCTGTTTTTT.

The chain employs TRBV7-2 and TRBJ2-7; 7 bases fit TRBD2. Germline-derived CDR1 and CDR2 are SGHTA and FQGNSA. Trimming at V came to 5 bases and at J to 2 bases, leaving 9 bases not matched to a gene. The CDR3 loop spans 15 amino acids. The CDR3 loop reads CASSALAVQAYEQYF. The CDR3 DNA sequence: TGTGCCAGCAGCGCTCTAGCGGTCCAGGCCTACGAGCAGTACTTC.

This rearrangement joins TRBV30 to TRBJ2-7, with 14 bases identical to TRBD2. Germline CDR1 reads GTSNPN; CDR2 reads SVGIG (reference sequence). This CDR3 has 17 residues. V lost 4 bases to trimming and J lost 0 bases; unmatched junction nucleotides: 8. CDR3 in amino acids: CAWTAGLAGASSYEQYF. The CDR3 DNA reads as TGTGCCTGGACTGCGGGACTAGCGGGGGCGAGCTCCTACGAGCAGTACTTC.

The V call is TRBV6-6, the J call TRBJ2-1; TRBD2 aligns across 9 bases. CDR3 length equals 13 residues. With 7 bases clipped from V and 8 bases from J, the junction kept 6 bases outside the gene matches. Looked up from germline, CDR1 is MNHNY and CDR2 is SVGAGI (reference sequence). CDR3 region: CASTAGTSHEQFF. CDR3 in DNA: TGTGCCAGCACAGCGGGGACTAGCCATGAGCAGTTCTTC.

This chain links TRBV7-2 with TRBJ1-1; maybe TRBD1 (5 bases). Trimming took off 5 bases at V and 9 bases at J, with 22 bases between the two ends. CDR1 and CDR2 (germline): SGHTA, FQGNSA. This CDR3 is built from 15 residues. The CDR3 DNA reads TGTGCCAGCAGCCTTTTTGGCGGCGGGACGGAAAAAGCTTTCTTT. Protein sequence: CASSLFGGGTEKAFF.

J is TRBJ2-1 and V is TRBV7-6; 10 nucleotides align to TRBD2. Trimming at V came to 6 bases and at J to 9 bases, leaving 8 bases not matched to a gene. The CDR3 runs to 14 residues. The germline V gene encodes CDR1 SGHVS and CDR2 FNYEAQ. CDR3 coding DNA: TGTGCCAGCAGTTATCCGGGACTAGCGAGTGAGCAGTTCTTC. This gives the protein CASSYPGLASEQFF.

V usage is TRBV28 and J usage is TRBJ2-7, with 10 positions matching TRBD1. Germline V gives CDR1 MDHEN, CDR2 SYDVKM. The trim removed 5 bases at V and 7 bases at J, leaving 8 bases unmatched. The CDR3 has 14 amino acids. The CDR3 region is CASSRQGASMEQYF. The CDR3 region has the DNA TGTGCCAGCAGTAGACAGGGGGCCTCGATGGAGCAGTACTTC. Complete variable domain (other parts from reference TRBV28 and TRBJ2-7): DVKVTQSSRYLVKRTGEKVFLECVQDMDHENMFWYRQDPGLGLRLIYFSYDVKMKEKGDIPEGYSVSREKKERFSLILESASTNQTSMYLCASSRQGASMEQYFGPGTRLTVT.

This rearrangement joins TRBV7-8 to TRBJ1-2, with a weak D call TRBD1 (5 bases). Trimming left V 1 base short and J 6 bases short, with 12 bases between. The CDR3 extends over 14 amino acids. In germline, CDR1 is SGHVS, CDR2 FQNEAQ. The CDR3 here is CASSLVGGKNGYTF. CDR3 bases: TGTGCCAGCAGCTTAGTTGGGGGGAAAAATGGCTACACCTTC. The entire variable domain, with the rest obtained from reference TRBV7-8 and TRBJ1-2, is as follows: GAGVSQSPRYKVAKRGQDVALRCDPISGHVSLFWYQQALGQGPEFLTYFQNEAQLDKSGLPSDRFFAERPEGSVSTLKIQRTQQEDSAVYLCASSLVGGKNGYTFGSGTRLTVV.

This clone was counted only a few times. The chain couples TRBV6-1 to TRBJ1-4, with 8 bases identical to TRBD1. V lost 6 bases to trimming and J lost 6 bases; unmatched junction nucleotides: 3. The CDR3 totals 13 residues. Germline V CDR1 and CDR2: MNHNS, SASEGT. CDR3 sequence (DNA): TGTGCCAGCAGGCAACAGGGGGATGAAAAACTGTTTTTT. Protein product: CASRQQGDEKLFF.

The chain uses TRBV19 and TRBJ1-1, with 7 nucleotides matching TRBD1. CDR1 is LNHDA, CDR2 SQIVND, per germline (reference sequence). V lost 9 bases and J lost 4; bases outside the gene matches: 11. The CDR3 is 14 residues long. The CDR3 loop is CASLLTGEITEAFF. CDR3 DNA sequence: TGTGCCAGCCTACTAACAGGGGAGATCACTGAAGCTTTCTTT.

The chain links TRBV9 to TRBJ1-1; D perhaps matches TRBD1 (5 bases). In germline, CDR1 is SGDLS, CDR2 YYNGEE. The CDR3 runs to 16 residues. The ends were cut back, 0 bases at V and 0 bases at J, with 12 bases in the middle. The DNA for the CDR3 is TGTGCCAGCAGCGTAGGTTCAGGGAAGATGAACACTGAAGCTTTCTTT. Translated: CASSVGSGKMNTEAFF.

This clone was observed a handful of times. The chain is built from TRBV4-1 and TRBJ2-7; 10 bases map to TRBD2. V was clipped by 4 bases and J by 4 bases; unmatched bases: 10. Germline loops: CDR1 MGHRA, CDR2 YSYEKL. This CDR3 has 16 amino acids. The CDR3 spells CASSRGTSGNLYEQYF. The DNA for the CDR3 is TGCGCCAGCAGCCGAGGTACTAGCGGGAATCTTTACGAGCAGTACTTC.

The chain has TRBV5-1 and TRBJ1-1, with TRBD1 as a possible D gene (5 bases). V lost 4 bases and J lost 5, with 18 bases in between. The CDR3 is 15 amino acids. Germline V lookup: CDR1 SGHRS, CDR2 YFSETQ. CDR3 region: CASSHRTGVVTEAFF. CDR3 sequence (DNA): TGCGCCAGCAGCCACCGAACGGGGGTAGTGACTGAAGCTTTCTTT. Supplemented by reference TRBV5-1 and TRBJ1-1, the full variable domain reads KAGVTQTPRYLIKTRGQQVTLSCSPISGHRSVSWYQQTPGQGLQFLFEYFSETQRNKGNFPGRFSGRQFSNSRSEMNVSTLELGDSALYLCASSHRTGVVTEAFFGQGTRLTVV.

The CDR3 DNA is TGCGCCAGCAGCCAAGATGGCCGACAGGAGACCTATGGCTACACCTTC. Amino acids: CASSQDGRQETYGYTF. This chain links TRBV4-3 with TRBJ1-2; a weak D match, TRBD1 (6 bases). From germline, CDR1 is LGHNA and CDR2 YSLEER. V lost 0 bases and J lost 4, with 15 bases in between. The CDR3 is 16 residues long.

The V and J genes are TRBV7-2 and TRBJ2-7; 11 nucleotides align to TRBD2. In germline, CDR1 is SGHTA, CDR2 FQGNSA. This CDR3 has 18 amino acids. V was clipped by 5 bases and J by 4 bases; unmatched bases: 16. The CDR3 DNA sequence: TGTGCCAGCAGCCAAGGGGGGACTAGCGGAGCCCTTTTTTACGAGCAGTACTTC. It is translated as CASSQGGTSGALFYEQYF.

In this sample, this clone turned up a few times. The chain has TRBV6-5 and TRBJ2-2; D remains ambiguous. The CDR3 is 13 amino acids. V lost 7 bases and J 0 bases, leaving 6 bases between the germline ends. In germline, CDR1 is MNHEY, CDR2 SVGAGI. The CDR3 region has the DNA TGTGCCAGCACGGTTACGAACACCGGGGAGCTGTTTTTT. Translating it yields CASTVTNTGELFF.

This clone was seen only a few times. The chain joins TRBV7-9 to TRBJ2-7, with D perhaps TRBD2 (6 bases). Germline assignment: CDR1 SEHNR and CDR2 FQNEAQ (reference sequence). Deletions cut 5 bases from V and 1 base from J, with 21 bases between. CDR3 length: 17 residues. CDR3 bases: TGTGCCAGCAGCCACGGGAGTGGACTTCACTCTTCCTACGAGCAGTACTTC. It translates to CASSHGSGLHSSYEQYF.

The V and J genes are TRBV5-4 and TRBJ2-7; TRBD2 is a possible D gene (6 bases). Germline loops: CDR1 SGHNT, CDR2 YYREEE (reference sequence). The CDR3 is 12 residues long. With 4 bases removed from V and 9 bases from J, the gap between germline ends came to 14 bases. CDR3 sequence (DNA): TGTGCCAGCAGCCGGGAGTTGCAGGGGCAGTACTTC. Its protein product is CASSRELQGQYF.

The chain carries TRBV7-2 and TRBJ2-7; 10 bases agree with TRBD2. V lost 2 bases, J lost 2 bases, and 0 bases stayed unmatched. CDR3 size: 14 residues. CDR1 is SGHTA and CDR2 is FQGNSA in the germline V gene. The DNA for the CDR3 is TGTGCCAGCAGCTTAAGCGGGGGGGCCTACGAGCAGTACTTC. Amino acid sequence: CASSLSGGAYEQYF.